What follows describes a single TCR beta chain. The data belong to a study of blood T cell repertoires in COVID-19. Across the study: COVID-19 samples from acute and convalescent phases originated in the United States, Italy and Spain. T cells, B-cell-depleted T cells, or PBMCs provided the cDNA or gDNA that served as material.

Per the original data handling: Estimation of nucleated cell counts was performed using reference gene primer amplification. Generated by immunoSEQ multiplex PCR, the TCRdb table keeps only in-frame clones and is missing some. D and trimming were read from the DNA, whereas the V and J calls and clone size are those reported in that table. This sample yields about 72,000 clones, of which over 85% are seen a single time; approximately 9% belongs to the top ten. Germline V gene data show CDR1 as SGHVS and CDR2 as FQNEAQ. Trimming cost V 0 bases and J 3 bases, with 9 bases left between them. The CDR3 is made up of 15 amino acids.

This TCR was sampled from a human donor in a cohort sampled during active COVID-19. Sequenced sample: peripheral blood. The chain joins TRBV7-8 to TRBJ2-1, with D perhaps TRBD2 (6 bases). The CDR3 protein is CASSLASGGYNEQFF. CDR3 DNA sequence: TGTGCCAGCAGCTTAGCTAGCGGAGGCTACAATGAGCAGTTCTTC.